This entry concerns a single T cell receptor beta chain. This specimen belongs to a study of blood T cell repertoires in COVID-19. About the research overall: Sites in the United States, Italy and Spain provided acute and convalescent COVID-19 samples. Sample material is recorded as cDNA or gDNA derived from T cells, B-cell-depleted T cells, or PBMCs.

In germline, CDR1 is SQVTM, CDR2 ANQGSEA. The CDR3 sequence is 13 residues long. V gave up 0 bases and J gave up 1 base, with 6 bases separating them. Authors' data handling: Estimation of nucleated cell counts was performed using reference gene primer amplification. Sequenced by immunoSEQ multiplex PCR; TCRdb stores in-frame clones only, minus some. From that table come the V and J calls and clone size; the DNA was used to work out D and trimming. Here the sample spans about 260,000 clones, around 87% being singletons. What was sequenced was peripheral blood. The rearrangement uses TRBV29-1 and TRBJ1-1; D gene uncertain. This clonotype was obtained from a woman in her forties who had recovered from COVID-19. In DNA form, the CDR3 reads TGCAGCGTTGAAGAGGTGGCGAACACTGAAGCTTTCTTT. This sequence encodes CSVEEVANTEAFF.